This T cell receptor (beta chain) was captured in a study of T cell responses to AZD1222 COVID-19 vaccine. The study's findings and limits: Of spike-specific TCRs, nearly half reportedly target regions left unmutated in variants.

To note about this clone: Its antigen is unidentified.

TCRdb's table, derived via immunoSEQ multiplex PCR, lists solely in-frame clones and lacks some. The sample lists about 180,000 clones, 85% to 95% occurring once. The CDR3 covers 13 residues. Germline V gene sequence: CDR1 MNHNY, CDR2 SVGAGI (reference sequence). The V end was cut by 6 bases, the J end by 2 bases, with 11 bases between. This chain uses TRBV6-6 with TRBJ2-7; possibly TRBD1 for D (6 bases). The source of this sequence is an adult who received the MenACWY meningococcal vaccine as a control. Sequencing was performed on peripheral blood, taken 28 days after the second dose of the MenACWY control vaccine. CDR3: CASRVQGTYEQYF. CDR3 bases: TGTGCCAGCAGGGTACAGGGAACCTACGAGCAGTACTTC.